The entry that follows covers one T cell receptor (beta chain) sequence. Its antigen is undetermined. Stem cell-like memory, regulatory, central memory and naive CD4+ cells were sorted via CD45RO/CCR7/CD25/CD127/CD95/CD27. Expressed TCRB transcripts got sequenced, as all isolated RNA was reverse transcribed. Method: immunoSEQ multiplex PCR; TCRdb's copy keeps in-frame clones and lacks some. The table includes around 250,000 clones, roughly 13% detected once. This specimen belongs to a study of beta chain features in type 1 diabetes. Broader study findings: Whether TCRB rearrangement is influenced by HLA type went unresolved here. Sampled from patients, naive, central memory and Treg TCRB repertoires appeared more similar than those sampled from healthy donors.

Germline CDR1 MNHNS, CDR2 SASEGT. CDR3 length equals 14 residues. Trimming removed 5 bases from V and 7 bases from J; junction bases left unmatched: 6. The rearrangement joins TRBV6-1 to TRBJ2-7, with TRBD2 identical over 12 bases. Sequencing used naive CD4+ T cells from blood. The clonotype was recovered from a woman between 35 and 50 years old in good health. CDR3 bases: TGTGCCAGCAGTTCACTAGCGGGGGGAGCTGAGCAGTACTTC. This gives the protein CASSSLAGGAEQYF.